The sample holds a few counts of the clone carrying this T cell receptor beta chain. This sample was taken from a study of blood T cell repertoires in COVID-19. Study overall: The United States, Italy and Spain supplied acute and convalescent COVID-19 samples. T cells, B-cell-depleted T cells, or PBMCs supplied cDNA or gDNA.

Authors' methods: It was from reference gene primer amplification that nucleated cell counts were estimated. Sequenced by immunoSEQ multiplex PCR; TCRdb stores in-frame clones only, minus some. V and J calls and clone size are those listed in that table; D and trimming were worked out from the DNA. The sample lists 70,000 to 80,000 clones; roughly 82% were seen once. CDR1 and CDR2 from the germline V gene are MNHEY and SMNVEV (reference sequence). This CDR3 has 14 amino acids. Trimming cost V 1 base and J 4 bases, with 11 bases left between them. The rearrangement joins TRBV27 to TRBJ2-7; maybe TRBD2 (5 bases). Sequencing was carried out using peripheral blood. This receptor was obtained from a human donor in a cohort sampled during active COVID-19. CDR3 DNA sequence: TGTGCCAGCAGTTTATTAGGGCGCGGGTACGAGCAGTACTTC. Its translation is CASSLLGRGYEQYF.